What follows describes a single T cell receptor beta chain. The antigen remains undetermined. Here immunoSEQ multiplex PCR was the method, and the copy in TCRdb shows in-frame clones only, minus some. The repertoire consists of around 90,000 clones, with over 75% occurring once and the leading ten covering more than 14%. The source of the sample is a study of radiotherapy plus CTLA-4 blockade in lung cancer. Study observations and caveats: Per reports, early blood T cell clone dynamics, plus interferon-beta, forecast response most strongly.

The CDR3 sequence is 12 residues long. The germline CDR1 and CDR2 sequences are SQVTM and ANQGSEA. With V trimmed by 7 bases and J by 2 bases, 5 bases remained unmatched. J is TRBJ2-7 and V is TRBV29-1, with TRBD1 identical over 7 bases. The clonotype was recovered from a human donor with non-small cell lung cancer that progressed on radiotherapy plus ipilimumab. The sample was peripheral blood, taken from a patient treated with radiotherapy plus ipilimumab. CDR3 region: CSATTGAYEQYF. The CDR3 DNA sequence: TGCAGCGCCACTACAGGGGCCTACGAGCAGTACTTC.